This T cell receptor (beta chain) was identified in a study of blood T cell repertoires in COVID-19. In the study overall: The study drew acute and convalescent COVID-19 samples from the United States, Italy and Spain. In each case, the material was cDNA or gDNA derived from T cells, B-cell-depleted T cells, or PBMCs.

The CDR3 runs 16 residues. CDR1 is MNHEY, CDR2 SMNVEV, per germline (reference sequence). V shed 4 bases, J shed 6 bases, and the junction held 8 bases outside the gene matches. Study processing details: Researchers report that nucleated cell counts were estimated from reference gene primer amplification. Measured with immunoSEQ multiplex PCR; TCRdb has only the in-frame clones, and not every one. The DNA gave D and trimming, while V, J and clone size come from that table. The repertoire holds around 250,000 clones, with roughly nine tenths as singletons. The source material was peripheral blood. This TCR came from a man between 60 and 75 years old with acute or convalescent COVID-19. The chain combines TRBV27 with TRBJ2-7; 14 nucleotides align to TRBD2. The CDR3 is CASSSGLAGDAGEQYF. Written as DNA, the CDR3 is TGTGCCAGCAGTTCGGGACTAGCGGGAGACGCGGGCGAGCAGTACTTC.